The present T cell receptor beta chain was sequenced within a study of blood T cell repertoires in COVID-19 (dated by TCRdb to 2020 to 2021). The study in broad terms: The collaborator samples originated in the United States, Italy and Spain and spanned the acute and convalescent phases of COVID-19. The material from the prospective study consisted of cDNA or gDNA derived from T cells, B-cell-depleted T cells, or PBMCs. Subjects who had been exposed to COVID-19, were actively infected with it, or had recovered from it provided the deeply sampled blood TCRbeta repertoires that made up the dataset. The repertoires were released in a freely available public database meant as a resource for research on the immune response to SARS-CoV-2. The samples were drawn from two sources: the first 160 participants of the ongoing ImmuneRACE study, and 1,254 subjects contributed by 6 global collaborators. The sample metadata nearly always contained a de-identified subject ID, COVID-19 status, age in years and sex. Where available, HLA class I and class II types were taken from metadata supplied by the sample provider and were not determined by assay-based typing. The full study reports these points: How much clinical and demographic metadata was included differed by source and by participant, and the metadata was provided uncurated.

Participants in the prospective study were aged about 18 to 95 years, lived in 24 United States geographic areas, and enrolled through a virtual design. In the prospective study, participants were assigned to cohorts based on the clinical history participants reported in a screening survey and a study questionnaire. ImmuneRACE Cohort 3 recovered participants were defined by two consecutive negative NP/OP PCR tests, healthcare professional clearance, or symptom resolution. Mobile phlebotomists in the prospective study collected whole blood, serum and a nasopharyngeal or oropharyngeal swab from every participant. Prospective study participants could optionally give additional blood draws and questionnaires over an approximately 2-month period. Blood samples from the prospective study were shipped frozen or at room temperature prior to DNA extraction. With regard to this clone: What this receptor recognizes is not known. Per-base quality was not reported, and no clone a single base away is much larger than it.

V is shortened by 2 bases, J by 4 bases, and the region joining them spans 15 bases. CDR3 length: 15 amino acids, cysteine to phenylalanine. Of all the DNA, just the CDR3 is kept, 45 bases in frame from base 1. As encoded in the germline V gene, CDR1 is SGHRS while CDR2 is YFSETQ. TCRbeta CDR3 regions were amplified from genomic DNA using the immunoSEQ Assay, a bias-controlled multiplex PCR. The published analysis was carried out like this. Within the assay, amplification of reference gene primers was used to estimate how many nucleated cells each sample contained. Sequence reads were collapsed and filtered to measure the absolute abundance of every unique TCRbeta CDR3 rearrangement. For each sample, productive Simpson clonality was calculated by taking the square root of Simpson's diversity index across productive rearrangements. This immuneACCESS table, as held by TCRdb, lists in-frame sequences with V and J called but not all clones. Of the missing ones, under half trace to an unresolved V gene in checked studies; the others have no known cause. V and J calls and clone size follow that table, whereas D and trimming were derived from the DNA. The sample table records 200,000 to 250,000 clones; under 90% of these occur just once. Of the sample, around 1.8% falls within the top ten clones.

Sequencing was done on a sample of PBMCs or T cells enriched from blood (not recorded which). The V gene is TRBV5-1 and the J gene is TRBJ1-1; TRBD1 is a weak D gene call, 6 bases matching. The receptor comes from a man aged 40-49 years who had recovered from COVID-19. The CDR3: CASSLTRGSSTEAFF. The bases are TGCGCCAGCAGCTTAACGAGGGGGAGTTCCACTGAAGCTTTCTTT.